The TCR beta chain under discussion was sequenced for a study of blood T cell repertoires in COVID-19. V dropped 3 bases and J dropped 3 bases, with 14 bases sitting between them. CDR1 is SGHTS and CDR2 is YDEGEE in the germline V gene. There are 15 residues in the CDR3. Profiling relied on immunoSEQ multiplex PCR, and the TCRdb table lists in-frame clones only, not all of them. The repertoire holds approximately 240,000 clones, approximately 80% seen once, with roughly 4.6% in the top ten. The receptor comes from a woman older than 75 with active or convalescent COVID-19. Material for sequencing was peripheral blood. The J gene is TRBJ2-3, the V gene TRBV5-8; TRBD2 is a possible D gene (7 bases). CDR3 nucleotides: TGTGCCAGCAGCTATTGGAGGGGGGGGACAGATACGCAGTATTTT. Protein: CASSYWRGGTDTQYF.